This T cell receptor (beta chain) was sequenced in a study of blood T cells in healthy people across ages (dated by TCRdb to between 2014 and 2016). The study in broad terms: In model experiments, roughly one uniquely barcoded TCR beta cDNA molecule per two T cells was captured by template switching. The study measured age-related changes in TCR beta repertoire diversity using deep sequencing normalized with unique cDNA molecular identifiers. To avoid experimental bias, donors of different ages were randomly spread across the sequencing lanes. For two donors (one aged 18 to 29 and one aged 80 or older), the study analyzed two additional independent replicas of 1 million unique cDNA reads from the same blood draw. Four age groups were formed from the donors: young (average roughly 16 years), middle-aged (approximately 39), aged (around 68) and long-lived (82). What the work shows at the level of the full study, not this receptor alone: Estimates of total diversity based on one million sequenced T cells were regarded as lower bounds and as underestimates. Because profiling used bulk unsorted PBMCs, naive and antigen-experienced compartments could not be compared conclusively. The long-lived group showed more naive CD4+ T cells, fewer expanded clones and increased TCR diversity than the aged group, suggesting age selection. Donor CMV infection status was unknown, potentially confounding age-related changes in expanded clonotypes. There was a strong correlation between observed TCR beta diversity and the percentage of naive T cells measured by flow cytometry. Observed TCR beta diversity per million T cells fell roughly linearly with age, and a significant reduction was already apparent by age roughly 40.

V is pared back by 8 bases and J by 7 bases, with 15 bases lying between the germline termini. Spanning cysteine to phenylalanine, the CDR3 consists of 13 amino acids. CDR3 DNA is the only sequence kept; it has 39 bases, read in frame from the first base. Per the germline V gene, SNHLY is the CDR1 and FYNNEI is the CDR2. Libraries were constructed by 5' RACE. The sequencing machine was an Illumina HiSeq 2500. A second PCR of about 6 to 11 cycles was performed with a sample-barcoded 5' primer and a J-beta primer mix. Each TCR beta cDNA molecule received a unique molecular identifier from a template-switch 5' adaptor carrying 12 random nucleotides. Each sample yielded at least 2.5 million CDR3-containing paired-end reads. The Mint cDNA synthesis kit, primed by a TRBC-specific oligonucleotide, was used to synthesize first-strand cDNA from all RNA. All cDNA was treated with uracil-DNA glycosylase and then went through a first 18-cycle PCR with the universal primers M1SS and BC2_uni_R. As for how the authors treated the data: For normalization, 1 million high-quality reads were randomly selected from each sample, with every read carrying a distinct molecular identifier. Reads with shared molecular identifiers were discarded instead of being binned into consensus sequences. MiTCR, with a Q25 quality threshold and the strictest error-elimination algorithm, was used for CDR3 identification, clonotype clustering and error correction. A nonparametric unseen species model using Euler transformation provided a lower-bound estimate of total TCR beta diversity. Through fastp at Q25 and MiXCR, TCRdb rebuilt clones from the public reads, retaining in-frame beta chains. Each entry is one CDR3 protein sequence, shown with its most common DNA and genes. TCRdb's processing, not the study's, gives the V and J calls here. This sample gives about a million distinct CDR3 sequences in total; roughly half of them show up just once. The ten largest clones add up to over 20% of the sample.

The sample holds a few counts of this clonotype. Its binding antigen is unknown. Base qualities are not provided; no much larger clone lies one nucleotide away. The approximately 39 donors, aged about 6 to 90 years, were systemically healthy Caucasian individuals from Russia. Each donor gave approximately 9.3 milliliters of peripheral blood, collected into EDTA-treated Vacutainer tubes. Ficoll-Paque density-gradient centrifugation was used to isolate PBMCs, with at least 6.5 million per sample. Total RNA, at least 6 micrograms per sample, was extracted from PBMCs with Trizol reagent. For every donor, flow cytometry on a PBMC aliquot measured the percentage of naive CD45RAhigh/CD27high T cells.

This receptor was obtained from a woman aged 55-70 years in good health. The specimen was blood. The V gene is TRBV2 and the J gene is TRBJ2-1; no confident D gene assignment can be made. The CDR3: CASRPTPWNEQFF. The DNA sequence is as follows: TGTGCCAGCCGCCCGACACCTTGGAATGAGCAGTTCTTC.